These 25 T cell receptor beta chains originate from one sample sequenced in a study of cytomegalovirus exposure and HLA in healthy donors. Vbeta (60) and Jbeta (13) primers were used in the PCR. The assay was immunoSEQ multiplex PCR, and TCRdb's table has in-frame clones only and misses some. Counted here are 80,000 to 100,000 clones, about 81% occurring once; the ten biggest clones make up 1.4% to 1.5%. The sample taken for sequencing was PBMCs. These receptors all come from a man aged 40-50 years in good health and CMV-seronegative.

The CDR3 region is CASSEHPGDPYNEQFF. CDR3 DNA: TGTGCCAGCAGTGAACACCCAGGGGACCCCTACAATGAGCAGTTCTTC. The V call is TRBV6-1, the J call TRBJ2-1, with a tentative D call TRBD1 (6 bases). CDR1 and CDR2 from the germline V gene are MNHNS and SASEGT. V was pared by 2 bases and J by 2 bases, with 13 bases between. The CDR3 totals 16 residues.

This clone was picked up a small number of times. This rearrangement joins TRBV6-5 to TRBJ2-3; perhaps TRBD2 as D (6 bases). CDR3 length equals 12 residues. V was shortened by 7 bases and J by 5 bases, with 10 bases between the two germline ends. Germline loops: CDR1 MNHEY, CDR2 SVGAGI. The CDR3 DNA reads as TGTGCCAGCAAGGTGGGAGGAGATACGCAGTATTTT. It encodes CASKVGGDTQYF.

The chain has TRBV11-2 and TRBJ2-7; tentatively, D is TRBD1 (6 bases). V shed 1 base and J shed 6 bases, with 10 bases lying between them. Germline V gives CDR1 SGHAT, CDR2 FQNNGV. The CDR3 consists of 13 residues. The CDR3 nucleotides read TGTGCCAGCAGCTTAGGTCCAGGGGTCGAGCAGTACTTC. Protein product: CASSLGPGVEQYF.

A word on this clone: The junction differs from germline at one of its ends, possibly a read error. The CDR3 region has the DNA TGTGCCAGTAGTATCTCGACAGGGCGGAACGCTGAAGCTTTCTTT. This sequence encodes CASSISTGRNAEAFF. The V and J genes are TRBV19 and TRBJ1-1, with 7 bases that match TRBD1. CDR3 size: 15 residues. The germline V gene has CDR1 LNHDA and CDR2 SQIVND (reference sequence).

Note on this clone: The CDR3 end shows no conserved phenylalanine or tryptophan, and so a read error is likely. V gene TRBV11-2 combines with J gene TRBJ1-2; 9 bases fit TRBD1. V was clipped by 1 base and J by 8 bases; unmatched bases: 5. Germline assignment: CDR1 SGHAT and CDR2 FQNNGV. The CDR3 has 14 amino acids. Here the CDR3 reads CASSLAQGAAGYTL. The CDR3 region has the DNA TGTGCCAGCAGCTTAGCACAGGGGGCGGCAGGCTACACCCTC.

CDR3 coding DNA: TGCAGTGCTCGCCCAGGGAACGAGCAGTACTTC. Its protein is CSARPGNEQYF. V and J are TRBV20-1 and TRBJ2-7; possible D gene TRBD1, 5 bases. CDR1 and CDR2 from the germline V gene are DFQATT and SNEGSKA (reference sequence). CDR3 length equals 11 residues. With 5 bases removed from V and 5 bases from J, the gap between germline ends came to 10 bases.

This clone was detected only once. The J gene is TRBJ1-1, the V gene TRBV5-1; 8 nucleotides align to TRBD1. With V trimmed by 4 bases and J by 7 bases, 12 bases remained unmatched. This CDR3 contains 15 residues. From germline, CDR1 is SGHRS and CDR2 YFSETQ. CDR3 in DNA: TGCGCCAGCAGCCCCGGATGGGGACAGGCGATTGAAGCTTTCTTT. It specifies CASSPGWGQAIEAFF.

The genes are TRBV4-1 and TRBJ2-7; 7 bases line up with TRBD1. CDR1 is MGHRA and CDR2 is YSYEKL in the germline V gene. V gave up 6 bases and J gave up 3 bases; unmatched junction bases: 8. The CDR3 contains 14 residues. In DNA, the CDR3 is TGCGCCAGCAGGCCAACGACAGGGCGCTACGAGCAGTACTTC. It encodes CASRPTTGRYEQYF.

The chain has TRBV7-3 and TRBJ2-3; TRBD2 agrees at 8 bases. The J segment lost 5 bases and the V segment lost 5 bases, leaving 9 bases of the junction unmatched. The V gene's germline CDR1 is SGHTA and CDR2 FQGTGA. This CDR3 has 15 residues. For the CDR3, the DNA is TGTGCCAGCAGCCCCTTCGCGGGGGGCGTAGATACGCAGTATTTT. Translating gives CASSPFAGGVDTQYF.

The rearrangement uses TRBV10-3 and TRBJ2-2, with D unclear. Germline assignment: CDR1 ENHRY and CDR2 SYGVKD. Trimming removed 0 bases from V and 1 base from J, with 3 bases in between. CDR3 length: 14 amino acids. Here the CDR3 DNA reads TGTGCCATCAGTGAGTCACAGAACACCGGGGAGCTGTTTTTT. It encodes CAISESQNTGELFF.

The V call is TRBV7-2, the J call TRBJ1-6; TRBD1 agrees at 7 bases. Unmatched junction bases numbered 9, after V lost 4 bases and J lost 3 bases. Germline V lookup: CDR1 SGHTA, CDR2 FQGNSA. The CDR3 totals 17 residues. CDR3 protein: CASSSAVQGNYNSPLHF. CDR3 in DNA: TGTGCCAGCAGCTCGGCCGTACAGGGGAACTATAATTCACCCCTCCACTTT.

This chain links TRBV5-1 with TRBJ2-5; TRBD1 matches 7 bases. CDR1 SGHRS and CDR2 YFSETQ come from the germline V gene. The CDR3 sequence is 15 residues long. V shed 4 bases and J 3 bases; nucleotides not matched to a gene: 9. CDR3 DNA: TGCGCCAGCAGCGGGGGACAGCGAGGGGAAGAGACCCAGTACTTC. It encodes CASSGGQRGEETQYF.

This clone appeared a single time. The rearrangement links TRBV19 to TRBJ2-2; D possibly corresponds to TRBD2 (6 bases). CDR1 and CDR2 (germline): LNHDA, SQIVND (reference sequence). V lost 4 bases to trimming and J lost 3 bases, with 15 bases between them. CDR3 length equals 16 residues. The CDR3 region is CASSTPTGTDTGELFF. The CDR3, as DNA: TGTGCCAGTAGTACCCCGACCGGGACTGACACCGGGGAGCTGTTTTTT.

The V and J genes are TRBV19 and TRBJ1-2; TRBD1 aligns across 9 bases. The CDR3 runs 16 residues. V was clipped by 9 bases and J by 3 bases; unmatched bases: 14. Germline values: CDR1 LNHDA, CDR2 SQIVND (reference sequence). The CDR3 coding sequence is TGTGCCAGCAATCCCTCCGGGACAGGGTTTTACTATGGCTACACCTTC. It codes for CASNPSGTGFYYGYTF.

The CDR3 spells CASSYSLGAQFF. In nucleotides, the CDR3 is TGTGCCAGCAGTTACTCGTTGGGGGCACAGTTCTTC. This chain links TRBV6-6 with TRBJ2-1, with D tentatively TRBD1 (6 bases). In germline, CDR1 is MNHNY, CDR2 SVGAGI (reference sequence). The CDR3 is 12 residues long. V dropped 0 bases and J dropped 13 bases, with 10 bases sitting between them.

This clone has a single count. The chain recombines TRBV10-2 with TRBJ2-3, with 8 bases lining up with TRBD2. This CDR3 spans 15 amino acids. Looked up from germline, CDR1 is WSHSY and CDR2 is SAAADI. The junction had 3 bases not matched to a gene; V was cut back by 3 bases and J by 1 base. This CDR3 is CASSESGGGTDTQYF. CDR3 sequence (DNA): TGCGCCAGCAGTGAAAGCGGGGGTGGCACAGATACGCAGTATTTT.

The rearrangement links TRBV5-1 to TRBJ1-1; weak D call: TRBD1 (6 bases). Trimming took off 8 bases at V and 6 bases at J, with 20 bases between the two ends. CDR1 is SGHRS and CDR2 is YFSETQ in the germline V gene. The CDR3 is made up of 14 amino acids. In nucleotides, the CDR3 is TGCGCCAGTACTCAGGACAGTTGGAAGGCTGAAGCTTTCTTT. Protein sequence: CASTQDSWKAEAFF.

V usage is TRBV5-5 and J usage is TRBJ1-5, with TRBD1 matching over 8 bases. The V segment lost 3 bases and the J segment 0 bases; nucleotides outside the gene matches: 2. Germline CDR1 SGHKS, CDR2 YYEKEE (reference sequence). The CDR3 loop spans 15 amino acids. CDR3 protein: CASSSTGDSNQPQHF. Here the CDR3 DNA reads TGTGCCAGCAGCTCGACAGGGGATAGCAATCAGCCCCAGCATTTT.

As concerns this clone: The sample has other DNA sequences that encode this CDR3 too. The chain carries TRBV9 and TRBJ2-3; D is unclear. The length of the CDR3 is 13 residues. CDR1 and CDR2 from the germline V gene are SGDLS and YYNGEE. Trimming shortened V by 0 bases and J by 2 bases, and 4 bases separated the two germline ends. CDR3 sequence: CASSVGLTDTQYF. CDR3 bases: TGTGCCAGCAGCGTAGGGCTCACAGATACGCAGTATTTT. The variable domain in full, with the rest retrieved from reference TRBV9 and TRBJ2-3, is DSGVTQTPKHLITATGQRVTLRCSPRSGDLSVYWYQQSLDQGLQFLIQYYNGEERAKGNILERFSAQQFPDLHSELNLSSLELGDSALYFCASSVGLTDTQYFGPGTRLTVL.

This rearrangement joins TRBV4-3 to TRBJ1-2; no firm D call. The germline CDR1 and CDR2 sequences are LGHNA and YSLEER. This CDR3 is 15 amino acids long. Trimming took off 0 bases at V and 8 bases at J, with 16 bases between the two ends. In DNA, the CDR3 is TGCGCCAGCAGCCAAGAGGAGGGCTTCGGTGGAGGCTACACCTTC. Its protein is CASSQEEGFGGGYTF.

The chain couples TRBV6-1 to TRBJ1-5; weak D call: TRBD1 (6 bases). The CDR3 sequence is 13 residues long. The germline V and J ends were trimmed by 6 bases and 9 bases, with 15 bases remaining between them. The germline gives CDR1 MNHNS, CDR2 SASEGT. CDR3 region: CASRDSPIRPQHF. In nucleotides, the CDR3 is TGTGCCAGCAGGGACAGTCCTATAAGGCCCCAGCATTTT.

V usage is TRBV6-5 and J usage is TRBJ1-1; perhaps TRBD1 as D (6 bases). V lost 6 bases, J lost 0 bases, and 11 bases lay in between. The length of the CDR3 is 14 residues. From germline, CDR1 is MNHEY and CDR2 SVGAGI. The CDR3 coding sequence is TGTGCCAGCAGATTGGACAGATTGAACACTGAAGCTTTCTTT. The encoded protein is CASRLDRLNTEAFF.

This clone has a single count. The gene calls are TRBV5-4 and TRBJ2-5, with TRBD2 matching 9 bases. CDR1 is SGHNT and CDR2 is YYREEE in the germline V gene (reference sequence). V lost 4 bases, J lost 11 bases, and 15 bases stayed unmatched. The CDR3 is 15 residues long. CDR3 nucleotide sequence: TGTGCCAGCAGCCTAGCGGGGAGCCGCAAGCGGGAGCAGTACTTC. Translating it yields CASSLAGSRKREQYF.

V gene TRBV25-1 combines with J gene TRBJ2-7; no definite D call. Germline-derived CDR1 and CDR2 are MGHDK and SYGVNS. This CDR3 is 16 amino acids long. V shed 3 bases and J shed 0 bases, with 15 bases lying between them. This CDR3 reads CASSDPPHISSYEQYF. CDR3 nucleotide sequence: TGTGCCAGCAGTGACCCCCCCCATATTAGCTCCTACGAGCAGTACTTC.

The chain uses TRBV29-1 and TRBJ1-1; D is uncertain. The CDR3 totals 13 residues. Germline V gives CDR1 SQVTM, CDR2 ANQGSEA. The ends were cut back, 4 bases at V and 0 bases at J, with 9 bases in the middle. CDR3 sequence reads: CSVANRLNTEAFF. The CDR3 coding sequence is TGCAGCGTTGCCAACAGATTGAACACTGAAGCTTTCTTT.